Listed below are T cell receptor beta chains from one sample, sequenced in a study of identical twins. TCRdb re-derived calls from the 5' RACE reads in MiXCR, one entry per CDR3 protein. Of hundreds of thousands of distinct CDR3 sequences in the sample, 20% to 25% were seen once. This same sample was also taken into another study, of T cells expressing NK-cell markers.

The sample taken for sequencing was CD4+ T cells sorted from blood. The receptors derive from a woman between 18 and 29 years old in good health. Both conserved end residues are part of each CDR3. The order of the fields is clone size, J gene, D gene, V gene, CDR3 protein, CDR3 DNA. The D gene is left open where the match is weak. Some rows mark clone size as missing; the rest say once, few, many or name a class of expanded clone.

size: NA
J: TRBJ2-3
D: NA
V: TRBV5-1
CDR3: CASRWTDSTDTQYF
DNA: TGCGCCAGCAGATGGACTGACAGCACAGATACGCAGTATTTT

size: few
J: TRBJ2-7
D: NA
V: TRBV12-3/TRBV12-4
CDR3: CASSSYSEQYF
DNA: TGTGCCAGCAGTTCTTATTCCGAGCAGTACTTC

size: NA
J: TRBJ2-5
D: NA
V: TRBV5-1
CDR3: CASTDNQETQYF
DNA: TGCGCCAGCACAGACAACCAAGAGACCCAGTACTTC

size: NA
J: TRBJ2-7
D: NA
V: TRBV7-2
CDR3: CASSPQQEQYF
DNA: TGTGCCAGCAGCCCCCAGCAGGAGCAGTACTTC

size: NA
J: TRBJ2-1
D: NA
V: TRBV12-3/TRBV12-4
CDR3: CASMDNSGSANEQFF
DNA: TGTGCCAGCATGGATAATAGCGGATCGGCGAATGAGCAGTTCTTC

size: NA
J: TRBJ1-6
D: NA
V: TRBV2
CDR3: CASSEGYQAPLHF
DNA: TGTGCCAGCAGTGAAGGTTACCAAGCACCCCTCCACTTT

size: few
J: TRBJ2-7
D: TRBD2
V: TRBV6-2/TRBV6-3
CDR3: CASNITPGLEAYEQYF
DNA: TGTGCCAGCAACATTACCCCGGGACTAGAAGCCTACGAGCAGTACTTC

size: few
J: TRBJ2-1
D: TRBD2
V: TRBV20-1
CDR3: CSAGSSGMNNEQFF
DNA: TGCAGTGCTGGTTCTAGCGGGATGAACAATGAGCAGTTCTTC

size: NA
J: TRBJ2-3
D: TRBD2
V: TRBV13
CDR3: CASSPSRLAGVSSSTDTQYF
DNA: TGTGCCAGCAGCCCGAGTCGACTAGCGGGGGTCAGTTCGTCCACAGATACGCAGTATTTT

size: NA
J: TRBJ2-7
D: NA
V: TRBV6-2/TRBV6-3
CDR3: CASSYDSSSYEQYF
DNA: TGTGCCAGCAGTTACGACTCAAGCTCCTACGAGCAGTACTTC

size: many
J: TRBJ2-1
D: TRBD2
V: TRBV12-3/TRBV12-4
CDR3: CASTIGLAGNEQFF
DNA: TGTGCCAGCACCATCGGACTAGCGGGTAATGAGCAGTTCTTC

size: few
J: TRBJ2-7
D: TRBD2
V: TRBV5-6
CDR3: CASSLVASGGQEQYF
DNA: TGTGCCAGCAGCTTGGTCGCTAGCGGGGGACAAGAGCAGTACTTC

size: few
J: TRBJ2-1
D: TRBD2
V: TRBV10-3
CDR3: CAISAASGRAMLSGNEQFF
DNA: TGTGCCATCAGTGCGGCTAGCGGGAGGGCGATGTTGTCGGGCAATGAGCAGTTCTTC

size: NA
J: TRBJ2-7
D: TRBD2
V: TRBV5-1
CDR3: CASSLGTSGIDEQYF
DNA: TGCGCCAGCAGCTTGGGGACTAGCGGGATTGACGAGCAGTACTTC

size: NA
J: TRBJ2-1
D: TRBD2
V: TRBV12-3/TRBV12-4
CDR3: CASSLGLATYNEQFF
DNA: TGTGCCAGCAGTTTGGGACTAGCGACCTACAATGAGCAGTTCTTC

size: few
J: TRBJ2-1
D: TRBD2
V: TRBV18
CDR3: CASSLRLAGGSEQFF
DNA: TGTGCCAGCTCACTAAGACTAGCGGGAGGTAGTGAGCAGTTCTTC

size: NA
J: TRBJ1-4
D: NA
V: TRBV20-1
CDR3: CSAHRQETNEKLFF
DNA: TGCAGTGCTCATCGACAGGAAACTAATGAAAAACTGTTTTTT

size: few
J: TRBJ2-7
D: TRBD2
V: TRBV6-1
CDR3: CASRATSGAPYEQYF
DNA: TGTGCCAGCAGGGCAACTAGCGGGGCCCCCTACGAGCAGTACTTC

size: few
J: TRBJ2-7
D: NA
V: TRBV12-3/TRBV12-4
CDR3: CASSLPPTYEQYF
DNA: TGTGCCAGCAGTTTACCCCCTACCTACGAGCAGTACTTC

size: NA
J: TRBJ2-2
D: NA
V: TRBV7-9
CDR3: CASSSSRANTGELFF
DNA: TGTGCCAGCAGCTCCAGCAGGGCGAACACCGGGGAGCTGTTTTTT

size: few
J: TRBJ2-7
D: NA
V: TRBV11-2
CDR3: CASRISSYEQYF
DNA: TGTGCCAGCAGGATTAGCTCCTACGAGCAGTACTTC

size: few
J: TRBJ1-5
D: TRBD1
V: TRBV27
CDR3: CASSLSTTGRNQPQHF
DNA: TGTGCCAGCAGTTTATCTACGACAGGGCGGAATCAGCCCCAGCATTTT

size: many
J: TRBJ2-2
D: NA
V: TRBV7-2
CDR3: CASSKNTGELFF
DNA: TGTGCCAGCAGTAAGAACACCGGGGAGCTGTTTTTT

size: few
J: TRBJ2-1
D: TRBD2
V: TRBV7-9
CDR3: CASSLASGRGNEQFF
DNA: TGTGCCAGCAGCTTAGCTAGCGGGAGAGGTAATGAGCAGTTCTTC

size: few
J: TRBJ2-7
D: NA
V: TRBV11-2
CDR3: CASRVTGSYEQYF
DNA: TGTGCCAGCAGGGTGACGGGCTCCTACGAGCAGTACTTC

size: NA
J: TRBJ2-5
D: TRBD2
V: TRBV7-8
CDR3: CASSNKRLAIRETQYF
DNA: TGTGCCAGCAGTAATAAAAGACTAGCTATTCGGGAGACCCAGTACTTC

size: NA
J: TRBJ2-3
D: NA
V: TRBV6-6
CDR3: CASRLMDTQYF
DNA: TGTGCCAGCCGTTTGATGGATACGCAGTATTTT

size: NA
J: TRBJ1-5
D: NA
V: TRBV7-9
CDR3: CASSQHGNQPQHF
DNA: TGTGCCAGCAGCCAGCACGGCAATCAGCCCCAGCATTTT

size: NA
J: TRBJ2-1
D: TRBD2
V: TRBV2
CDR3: CASSWTSGRDLYNEQFF
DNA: TGTGCCAGCAGTTGGACTAGCGGGAGGGATCTCTACAATGAGCAGTTCTTC

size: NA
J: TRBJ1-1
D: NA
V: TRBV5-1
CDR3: CASSSTPTGGNTEAFF
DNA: TGCGCCAGCAGCTCGACTCCCACCGGGGGGAACACTGAAGCTTTCTTT

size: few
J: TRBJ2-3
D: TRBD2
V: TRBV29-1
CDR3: CSFRAGYQDTQYF
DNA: TGCAGCTTCCGAGCGGGGTACCAAGATACGCAGTATTTT

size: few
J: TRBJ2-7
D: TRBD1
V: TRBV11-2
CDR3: CASSSLQQTGNSYEQYF
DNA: TGTGCCAGCAGCTCCCTACAACAGACAGGGAACTCCTACGAGCAGTACTTC

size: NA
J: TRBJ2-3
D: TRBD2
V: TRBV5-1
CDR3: CASSALGAGETDTQYF
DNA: TGCGCCAGCAGCGCTCTGGGAGCGGGGGAAACAGATACGCAGTATTTT

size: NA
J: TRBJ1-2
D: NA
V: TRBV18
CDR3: CASSLPPGGYTF
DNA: TGTGCCAGCTCACTCCCCCCAGGGGGCTACACCTTC

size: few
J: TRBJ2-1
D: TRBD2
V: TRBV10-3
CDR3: CAISQPPGLAGQFNEQFF
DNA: TGTGCCATCAGTCAACCCCCGGGACTAGCGGGGCAATTCAATGAGCAGTTCTTC

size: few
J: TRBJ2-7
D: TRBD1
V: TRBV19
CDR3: CASSNPGQTLYEQYF
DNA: TGTGCCAGTAGTAATCCGGGACAGACCCTCTACGAGCAGTACTTC

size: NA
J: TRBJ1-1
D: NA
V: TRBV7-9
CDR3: CASSLEGEAEAFF
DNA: TGTGCCAGCAGCTTAGAAGGGGAAGCTGAAGCTTTCTTT

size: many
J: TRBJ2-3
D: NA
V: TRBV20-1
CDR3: CSASVLGAVLGTDTQYF
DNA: TGCAGTGCTAGCGTTCTGGGAGCGGTGCTAGGTACAGATACGCAGTATTTT

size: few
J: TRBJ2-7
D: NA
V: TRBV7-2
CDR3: CASSQSGTNSYEQYF
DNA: TGTGCCAGCAGCCAAAGCGGGACAAACTCCTACGAGCAGTACTTC

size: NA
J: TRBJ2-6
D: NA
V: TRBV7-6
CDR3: CASSLFSGANVLTF
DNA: TGTGCCAGCAGCTTATTTTCTGGGGCCAACGTCCTGACTTTC

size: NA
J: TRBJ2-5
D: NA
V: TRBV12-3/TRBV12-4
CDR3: CASSLGQEGTQYF
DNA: TGTGCCAGCAGTCTTGGTCAGGAAGGGACCCAGTACTTC

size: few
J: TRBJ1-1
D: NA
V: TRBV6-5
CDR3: CASSYPPAITSLNTEAFF
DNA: TGTGCCAGCAGTTACCCACCGGCCATAACCAGCCTAAACACTGAAGCTTTCTTT

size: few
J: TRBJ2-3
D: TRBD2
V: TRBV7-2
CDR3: CASSYDRLAGGSGQYF
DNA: TGTGCCAGCAGCTACGACCGATTAGCGGGAGGGTCAGGGCAGTATTTT

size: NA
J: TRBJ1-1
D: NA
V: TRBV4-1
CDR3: CASSQVGRSTEAFF
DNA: TGCGCCAGCAGCCAAGTGGGTCGGAGCACTGAAGCTTTCTTT

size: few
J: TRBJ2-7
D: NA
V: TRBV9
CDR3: CASSVADRNYEQYF
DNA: TGTGCCAGCAGCGTAGCGGATAGAAACTACGAGCAGTACTTC

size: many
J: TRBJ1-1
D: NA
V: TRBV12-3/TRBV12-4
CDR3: CASKPDGEAFF
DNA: TGTGCCAGCAAGCCGGACGGTGAAGCTTTCTTT

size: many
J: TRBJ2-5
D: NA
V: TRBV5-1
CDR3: CASRLVAGPQETQYF
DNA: TGCGCCAGCAGACTTGTGGCCGGCCCTCAAGAGACCCAGTACTTC

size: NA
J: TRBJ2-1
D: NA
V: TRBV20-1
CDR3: CSARDRPPGEQFF
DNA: TGCAGTGCTAGAGATCGGCCCCCGGGTGAGCAGTTCTTC

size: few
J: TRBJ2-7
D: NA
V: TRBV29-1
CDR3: CSVEVARTSTQSYEQYF
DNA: TGCAGCGTTGAAGTCGCCCGGACCTCTACTCAATCCTACGAGCAGTACTTC

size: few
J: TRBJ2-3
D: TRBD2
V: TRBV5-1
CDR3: CASSPSSGRRDTQYF
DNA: TGCGCCAGCAGCCCCTCCAGCGGGAGACGAGATACGCAGTATTTT

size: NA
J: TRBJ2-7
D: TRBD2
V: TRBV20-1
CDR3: CSATSGLYEQYF
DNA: TGCAGTGCTACTAGCGGGCTCTACGAGCAGTACTTC

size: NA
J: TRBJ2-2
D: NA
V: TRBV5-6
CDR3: CASSLAGEATGELFF
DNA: TGTGCCAGCAGCTTGGCAGGGGAAGCCACCGGGGAGCTGTTTTTT

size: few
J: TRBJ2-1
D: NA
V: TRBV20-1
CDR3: CSARVPGVSYNEQFF
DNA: TGCAGTGCTAGAGTTCCGGGGGTCTCCTACAATGAGCAGTTCTTC